The rows below give T cell receptor beta chains drawn from one sample of a study of PD-1 blockade in classical Hodgkin lymphoma. Profiled with immunoSEQ multiplex PCR; TCRdb holds only in-frame clones, not every one. The profile shows approximately 43,000 clones, about 88% of them singletons. Sequencing used peripheral blood mononuclear cells (PBMCs), obtained before the second cycle of nivolumab. These receptor sequences come from a human donor with classical Hodgkin lymphoma. CDR3s include the opening cysteine and the closing phenylalanine or tryptophan. The D gene is left open where the match is weak. Size is stated for part of the rows, as once, few or many counts, or as a class when the clone is expanded.

V: TRBV9
size: -
J: TRBJ1-2
D: TRBD1
CDR3: CASSGFTGTGGLGYTF
DNA: TGTGCCAGCAGCGGGTTTACCGGGACAGGGGGTCTCGGCTACACCTTC

V: TRBV5-1
size: -
J: TRBJ1-1
D: -
CDR3: CASSRRWGNTEAFF
DNA: TGCGCCAGCAGCCGGAGGTGGGGGAACACTGAAGCTTTCTTT

V: TRBV29-1
size: -
J: TRBJ1-3
D: TRBD1
CDR3: CSVEGGDRGGNTIYF
DNA: TGCAGCGTTGAAGGCGGGGACAGAGGTGGAAACACCATATATTTT

V: TRBV7-8
size: once
J: TRBJ1-5
D: -
CDR3: CASSLVGDQPQHF
DNA: TGTGCCAGCAGCTTAGTGGGGGATCAGCCCCAGCATTTT

V: TRBV6-1
size: -
J: TRBJ2-1
D: -
CDR3: CASSELGKVNEQFF
DNA: TGTGCCAGCAGTGAGCTGGGGAAGGTTAATGAGCAGTTCTTC

V: TRBV6-1
size: -
J: TRBJ2-7
D: -
CDR3: CASSENLAWALYEQYF
DNA: TGTGCCAGCAGTGAAAATCTAGCTTGGGCCCTCTACGAGCAGTACTTC

V: TRBV9
size: once
J: TRBJ2-1
D: TRBD2
CDR3: CASSVGAGGANEQFF
DNA: TGTGCCAGCAGCGTAGGAGCGGGAGGGGCCAATGAGCAGTTCTTC

V: TRBV5-1
size: -
J: TRBJ2-7
D: -
CDR3: CASSFAGAYEQYF
DNA: TGCGCCAGCAGCTTTGCGGGCGCCTACGAGCAGTACTTC

V: TRBV7-9
size: -
J: TRBJ1-5
D: TRBD1
CDR3: CASSLGGGQGRDQPQHF
DNA: TGTGCCAGCAGCCTAGGCGGGGGACAGGGGAGGGATCAGCCCCAGCATTTT

V: TRBV7-2
size: -
J: TRBJ1-1
D: -
CDR3: CASSLREFNTEAFF
DNA: TGTGCCAGCAGCTTACGGGAGTTTAACACTGAAGCTTTCTTT

V: TRBV18
size: -
J: TRBJ1-1
D: TRBD1
CDR3: CASSLNTGARNTEAFF
DNA: TGTGCCAGCTCACTAAATACAGGGGCCAGGAACACTGAAGCTTTCTTT

V: TRBV4-2
size: -
J: TRBJ1-3
D: TRBD1
CDR3: CASSQGGGTGFSGNTIYF
DNA: TGTGCCAGCAGCCAAGGAGGCGGGACAGGGTTCTCTGGAAACACCATATATTTT

V: TRBV11-2
size: few
J: TRBJ2-2
D: TRBD2
CDR3: CASSLVAGVGPGELFF
DNA: TGTGCCAGCAGCTTAGTAGCGGGAGTCGGGCCCGGGGAGCTGTTTTTT

V: TRBV6-5
size: -
J: TRBJ2-7
D: TRBD2
CDR3: CASSPPGLAGVKQYF
DNA: TGTGCCAGCAGTCCCCCGGGACTAGCGGGGGTCAAGCAGTACTTC

V: TRBV11-2
size: -
J: TRBJ2-7
D: TRBD2
CDR3: CASSRGTSGDLYEQYF
DNA: TGTGCCAGCAGCCGGGGGACTAGCGGGGACCTCTACGAGCAGTACTTC

V: TRBV10-3
size: -
J: TRBJ2-1
D: TRBD1
CDR3: CAISDLDRDYNEQFF
DNA: TGTGCCATCAGTGATCTGGACAGGGACTACAATGAGCAGTTCTTC

V: TRBV7-9
size: -
J: TRBJ1-2
D: TRBD1
CDR3: CASSEGTGDGYTF
DNA: TGTGCCAGCAGCGAAGGGACAGGGGATGGCTACACCTTC

V: TRBV19
size: -
J: TRBJ2-5
D: TRBD2
CDR3: CASSTGLPQETQYF
DNA: TGTGCCAGTAGTACGGGACTACCACAAGAGACCCAGTACTTC

V: TRBV10-3
size: -
J: TRBJ2-7
D: TRBD2
CDR3: CAISDVAGGTYEQYF
DNA: TGTGCCATCAGTGACGTAGCGGGAGGAACCTACGAGCAGTACTTC

V: TRBV4-3
size: -
J: TRBJ2-5
D: -
CDR3: CASSQDTGGGETQYF
DNA: TGCGCCAGCAGCCAAGATACGGGGGGCGGGGAGACCCAGTACTTC

V: TRBV7-9
size: once
J: TRBJ1-2
D: -
CDR3: CASSPADKPSFYGYTF
DNA: TGTGCCAGCAGCCCCGCTGATAAACCCTCGTTCTATGGCTACACCTTC